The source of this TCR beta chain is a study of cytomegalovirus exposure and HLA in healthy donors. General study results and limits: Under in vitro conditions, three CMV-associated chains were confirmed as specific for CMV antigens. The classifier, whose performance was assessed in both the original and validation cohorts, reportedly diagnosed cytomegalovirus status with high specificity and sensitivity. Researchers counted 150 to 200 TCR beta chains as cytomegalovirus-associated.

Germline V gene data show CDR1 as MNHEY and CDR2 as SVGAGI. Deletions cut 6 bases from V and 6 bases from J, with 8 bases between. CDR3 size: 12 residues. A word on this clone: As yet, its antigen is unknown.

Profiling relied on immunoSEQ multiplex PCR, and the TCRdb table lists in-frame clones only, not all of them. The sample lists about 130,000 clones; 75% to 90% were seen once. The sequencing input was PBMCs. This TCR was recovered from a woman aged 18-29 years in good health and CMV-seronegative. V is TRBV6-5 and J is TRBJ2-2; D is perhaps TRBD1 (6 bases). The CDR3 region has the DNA TGTGCCAGCAGCACAGGGCCCGGGGAGCTGTTTTTT. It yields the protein CASSTGPGELFF.